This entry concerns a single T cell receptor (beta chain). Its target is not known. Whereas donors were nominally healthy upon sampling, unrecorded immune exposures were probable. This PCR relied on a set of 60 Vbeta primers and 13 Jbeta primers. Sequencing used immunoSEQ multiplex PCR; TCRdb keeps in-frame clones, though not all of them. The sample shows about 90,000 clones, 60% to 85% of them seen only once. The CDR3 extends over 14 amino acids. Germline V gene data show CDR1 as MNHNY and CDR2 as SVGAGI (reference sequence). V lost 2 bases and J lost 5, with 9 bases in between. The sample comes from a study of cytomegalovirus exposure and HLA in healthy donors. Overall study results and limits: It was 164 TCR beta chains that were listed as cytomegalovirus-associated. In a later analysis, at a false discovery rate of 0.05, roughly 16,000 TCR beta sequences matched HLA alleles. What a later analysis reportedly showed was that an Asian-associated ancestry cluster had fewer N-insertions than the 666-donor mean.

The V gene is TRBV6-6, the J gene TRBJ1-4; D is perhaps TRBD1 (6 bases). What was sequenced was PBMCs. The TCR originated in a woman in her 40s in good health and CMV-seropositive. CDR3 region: CASSYGDTNEKLFF. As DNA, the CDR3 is TGTGCCAGCAGTTACGGGGACACAAATGAAAAACTGTTTTTT.